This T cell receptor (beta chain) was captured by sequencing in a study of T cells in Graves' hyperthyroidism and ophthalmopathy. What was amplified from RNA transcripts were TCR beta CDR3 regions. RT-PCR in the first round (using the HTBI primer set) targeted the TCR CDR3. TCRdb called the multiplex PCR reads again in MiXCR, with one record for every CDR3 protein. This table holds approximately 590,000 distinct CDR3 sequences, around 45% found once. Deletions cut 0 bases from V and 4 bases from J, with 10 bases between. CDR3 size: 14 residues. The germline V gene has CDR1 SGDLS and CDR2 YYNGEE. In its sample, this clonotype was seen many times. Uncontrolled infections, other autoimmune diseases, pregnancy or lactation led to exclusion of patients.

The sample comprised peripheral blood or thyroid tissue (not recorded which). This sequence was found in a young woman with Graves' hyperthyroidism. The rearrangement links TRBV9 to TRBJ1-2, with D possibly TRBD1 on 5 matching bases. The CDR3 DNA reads TGTGCCAGCAGCGTAGATCAGGGCGGCTATGGCTACACCTTC. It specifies CASSVDQGGYGYTF.